This T cell receptor beta chain was profiled in a study of Graves' ophthalmopathy and Graves' hyperthyroidism. The germline gives CDR1 DFQATT, CDR2 SNEGSKA (reference sequence). V lost 0 bases to trimming and J lost 0 bases; unmatched junction nucleotides: 4. The CDR3 covers 15 residues. Amplifying from RNA transcripts, the study obtained TCR beta CDR3 regions. First-round RT-PCR employed HTBI primers, with a second-round multiplex PCR after it. TCRdb re-called the multiplex PCR reads through MiXCR, storing one row per CDR3 protein. There are under 350,000 distinct CDR3 sequences in the sample; roughly a sixth occur only once, and roughly an eighth lies in the top ten. This clonotype has at least ten counts.

The origin of this receptor is an adult man with Graves' ophthalmopathy. V and J are TRBV20-1 and TRBJ1-2; 7 bases fit TRBD1. Specimen: peripheral blood. In DNA form, the CDR3 reads TGCAGTGCTAGAGAAACGACAGGGCCTAACTATGGCTACACCTTC. It translates to CSARETTGPNYGYTF.